These 22 T cell receptor beta chains came from one sample sequenced in a study of response to subunit inactivated influenza vaccine. Via MiXCR, TCRdb re-called the RT-PCR reads, giving one row per CDR3 protein. Of around 570,000 distinct CDR3 sequences in the sample, approximately 7.6% were seen once. The sequencing here drew on PBMCs from blood, taken about 23 months after vaccination. These receptors all come from a man aged 45-69 years who received an inactivated influenza vaccine.

In this sample, this clonotype turned up a few times. This chain connects TRBV20-1 to TRBJ1-4; D not certain. The CDR3 extends over 14 amino acids. Germline lookup yields CDR1 DFQATT and CDR2 SNEGSKA (reference sequence). The CDR3 spells CRAFPSISREKLFF. The CDR3 nucleotides read TGCAGAGCTTTTCCCTCCATCTCGAGGGAAAAACTGTTTTTT.

This chain uses TRBV20-1 with TRBJ2-1; 7 nucleotides line up with TRBD2. This CDR3 contains 14 residues. V lost 2 bases, J lost 10 bases, and 11 bases stayed unmatched. The germline gives CDR1 DFQATT, CDR2 SNEGSKA (reference sequence). CDR3 in DNA: TGCAGTGCTAGACGGGGGGTTGGCGTAGTGGAGCAGTTCTTC. The encoded protein is CSARRGVGVVEQFF.

This clonotype was picked up a small number of times. The J gene is TRBJ2-1, the V gene TRBV7-9; 14 bases map to TRBD2. The CDR3 totals 17 residues. Germline V gene sequence: CDR1 SEHNR, CDR2 FQNEAQ (reference sequence). Trimming cost V 7 bases and J 6 bases; bases outside gene matches: 11. The DNA for the CDR3 is TGTGCCAGCACTAATGGGGCCGGGACTAGCGGGAGCAATGAGCAGTTCTTC. Translating it yields CASTNGAGTSGSNEQFF.

J is TRBJ2-7 and V is TRBV7-2; D is uncertain. Trimming took off 1 base at V and 0 bases at J, with 7 bases between the two ends. Per the germline V gene, CDR1 is SGHTA and CDR2 is FQGNSA. This CDR3 contains 14 residues. The CDR3 DNA sequence: TGTGCCAGCAGCTTAGGTATGGTCTCCTACGAGCAGTACTTC. Translated, it gives CASSLGMVSYEQYF. Full variable domain (rest looked up from reference TRBV7-2 and TRBJ2-7): GAGVSQSPSNKVTEKGKDVELRCDPISGHTALYWYRQSLGQGLEFLIYFQGNSAPDKSGLPSDRFSAERTGGSVSTLTIQRTQQEDSAVYLCASSLGMVSYEQYFGPGTRLTVT.

The chain recombines TRBV20-1 with TRBJ2-3; possibly TRBD1 for D (6 bases). Germline V gene lookup returns CDR1 DFQATT and CDR2 SNEGSKA (reference sequence). V lost 4 bases and J lost 2, with 10 bases in between. The CDR3 consists of 13 residues. Here the CDR3 DNA reads TGCAGTGCTAAGGGACATTCCACAGATACGCAGTATTTT. This sequence encodes CSAKGHSTDTQYF.

This clonotype turned up a few times. This chain uses TRBV5-6 with TRBJ2-3, with D unclear. Germline loops: CDR1 SGHDT, CDR2 YYEEEE. With 2 bases removed from V and 3 bases from J, the gap between germline ends came to 10 bases. The CDR3 totals 14 residues. In DNA form, the CDR3 reads TGTGCCAGCAGCTTAATAGCAGGAACAGATACGCAGTATTTT. Protein: CASSLIAGTDTQYF.

This clonotype was observed many times. The chain is built from TRBV20-1 and TRBJ2-7; 13 nucleotides agree with TRBD2. V lost 2 bases to trimming and J lost 5 bases; unmatched junction nucleotides: 6. The germline gives CDR1 DFQATT, CDR2 SNEGSKA (reference sequence). CDR3 length: 15 amino acids. The CDR3 region has the DNA TGCAGTGCTAGAACCGGGACTAGCGGGGACCACGAGCAGTACTTC. This gives the protein CSARTGTSGDHEQYF.

The CDR3 loop is CATSPTSGTGLGGELFF. The CDR3 DNA reads TGTGCCACCAGCCCTACCTCGGGGACAGGGTTGGGCGGGGAGCTGTTTTTT. The rearrangement uses TRBV15 and TRBJ2-2, with 9 bases aligning to TRBD1. The CDR3 runs to 17 residues. The V gene's germline CDR1 is LNHNV and CDR2 YYDKDF (reference sequence). Losses at the gene ends were 5 bases for V and 7 bases for J; bases not matched to a gene: 14.

The rearrangement joins TRBV20-1 to TRBJ2-1; 14 bases are a match to TRBD2. Per the germline V gene, CDR1 is DFQATT and CDR2 is SNEGSKA (reference sequence). This CDR3 spans 15 amino acids. Trimming removed 6 bases from V and 2 bases from J; junction bases left unmatched: 3. The CDR3 region is CSAGTSGSPYNEQFF. The CDR3 DNA reads as TGCAGTGCCGGGACTAGCGGGAGCCCCTACAATGAGCAGTTCTTC.

This clonotype has at least ten counts. The chain is built from TRBV24-1 and TRBJ2-7; D gene unclear. V was pared by 3 bases and J by 6 bases, with 8 bases between. Germline V lookup: CDR1 KGHDR, CDR2 SFDVKD. This CDR3 spans 12 amino acids. The CDR3 loop reads CATSDKSSEQYF. The CDR3 DNA follows: TGTGCCACCAGTGATAAAAGTAGCGAGCAGTACTTC.

This clonotype was seen only a few times. The rearrangement links TRBV27 to TRBJ2-7; D is possibly TRBD2 (5 bases). This CDR3 is built from 15 residues. Between the trimmed V and J ends, which lost 3 bases and 0 bases, there was a span of 12 bases. The germline gives CDR1 MNHEY, CDR2 SMNVEV (reference sequence). The CDR3 loop is CASSLNRLRSYEQYF. The DNA of the CDR3 is TGTGCCAGCAGTTTGAACAGACTACGCTCCTACGAGCAGTACTTC.

This clonotype was counted many times. This sequence joins TRBV12-3 or TRBV12-4 and TRBJ2-1; the D gene is possibly TRBD2 (6 bases). Deletions cut 2 bases from V and 0 bases from J, with 26 bases between. CDR3 size: 21 residues. Here the CDR3 reads CASSLIPPAFVAVSSYNEQFF. The CDR3 nucleotides are TGTGCCAGCAGTTTAATTCCACCCGCCTTTGTAGCGGTGAGCTCCTACAATGAGCAGTTCTTC.

This clonotype appeared many times. V and J are TRBV2 and TRBJ1-2; tentatively, D is TRBD1 (6 bases). This CDR3 has 17 amino acids. V lost 3 bases, J lost 5 bases, and 22 bases lay in between. Germline V CDR1 and CDR2: SNHLY, FYNNEI. The DNA of the CDR3 is TGTGCCAGCAGTGAGAGGTGGGGGGCCATTTCCTTATATGGCTACACCTTC. This gives the protein CASSERWGAISLYGYTF.

This clonotype was counted many times. The chain combines TRBV4-3 with TRBJ2-7, with D tentatively TRBD1 (6 bases). The germline gives CDR1 LGHNA, CDR2 YSLEER. The CDR3 contains 15 residues. Trimming cost V 1 base and J 4 bases, with 14 bases left between them. The CDR3 protein is CASSQGTGSGYEQYF. As DNA, the CDR3 is TGCGCCAGCAGCCAAGGAACAGGGTCAGGGTACGAGCAGTACTTC.

For the CDR3, the DNA is TGCAGTGCTAGAGATGAGGGGGACATCAGGACATGGACCCAGTACTTC. This gives the protein CSARDEGDIRTWTQYF. V gene TRBV20-1 combines with J gene TRBJ2-5; maybe TRBD1 (6 bases). Germline CDR1 and CDR2: DFQATT and SNEGSKA (reference sequence). V was pared by 0 bases and J by 7 bases, with 21 bases between. This CDR3 has 16 residues.

The chain employs TRBV6-5 and TRBJ1-6; 9 nucleotides line up with TRBD1. This CDR3 spans 17 amino acids. Germline trimming cut 2 bases from V and 6 bases from J; bases unmatched to any gene: 8. CDR1 and CDR2 (germline): MNHEY, SVGAGI. CDR3 sequence (DNA): TGTGCCAGCAGTTACCCAAACAGGGGGCTACTTAATTCACCCCTCCACTTT. This gives the protein CASSYPNRGLLNSPLHF.

This clonotype has just a few counts. The V and J genes are TRBV29-1 and TRBJ2-4; TRBD2 matches at 7 bases. With V trimmed by 7 bases and J by 3 bases, 12 bases remained unmatched. The germline V gene has CDR1 SQVTM and CDR2 ANQGSEA. The CDR3 loop spans 15 amino acids. In DNA, the CDR3 is TGCAGCGCCCGGGCCGGGACTAACGTCAAAAACATTCAGTACTTC. It yields the protein CSARAGTNVKNIQYF.

This clonotype has only a few counts. CDR3 DNA: TGTGCCAGCAGTTACGAAGGACTCGAGGTCGTCAATGAGCAGTTCTTC. Amino acid sequence: CASSYEGLEVVNEQFF. The rearrangement joins TRBV6-5 to TRBJ2-1; D might be TRBD2 (5 bases). The CDR3 length is 16 residues. Trimming shortened V by 2 bases and J by 6 bases, and 17 bases separated the two germline ends. Per germline, CDR1 MNHEY and CDR2 SVGAGI.

The rearrangement joins TRBV29-1 to TRBJ2-3; 12 positions agree with TRBD2. Trimming took 3 bases from V and 5 from J; bases not matched to a gene: 6. The CDR3 is 15 residues long. Germline V CDR1 and CDR2: SQVTM, ANQGSEA. This chain's CDR3 is CSVEASGGAGDTQYF. CDR3 DNA: TGCAGCGTTGAGGCTAGCGGGGGGGCAGGAGATACGCAGTATTTT.

This clonotype occurred many times. The CDR3 loop is CASSQGLAGGPGKNIQYF. CDR3 nucleotides: TGTGCCAGCAGTCAGGGACTAGCGGGAGGGCCAGGCAAAAACATTCAGTACTTC. The J gene is TRBJ2-4, the V gene TRBV4-2; 16 positions agree with TRBD2. Germline CDR1 is LGHNA and CDR2 is YNFKEQ. Trimming removed 6 bases from V and 3 bases from J; junction bases left unmatched: 8. CDR3 length: 18 residues.

This clonotype was found many times. The chain employs TRBV5-1 and TRBJ2-3; TRBD2 is a possible D gene (5 bases). The CDR3 has 13 amino acids. The V end lost 7 bases, the J end lost 6 bases, and 15 bases lay between the germline ends. Germline assignment: CDR1 SGHRS and CDR2 YFSETQ. The CDR3 sequence: CASRLGIGDTQYF. Here the CDR3 DNA reads TGCGCCAGCCGGCTCGGGATAGGGGATACGCAGTATTTT.

The genes are TRBV5-1 and TRBJ2-7; no clear D gene. The V gene lost 0 bases and the J gene lost 3 bases, with 13 bases spanning the gap. Germline V lookup: CDR1 SGHRS, CDR2 YFSETQ. The CDR3 runs 15 residues. CDR3 coding DNA: TGCGCCAGCAGCTTGGCCTCGCTGTCACTCTACGAGCAGTACTTC. Its protein product is CASSLASLSLYEQYF.